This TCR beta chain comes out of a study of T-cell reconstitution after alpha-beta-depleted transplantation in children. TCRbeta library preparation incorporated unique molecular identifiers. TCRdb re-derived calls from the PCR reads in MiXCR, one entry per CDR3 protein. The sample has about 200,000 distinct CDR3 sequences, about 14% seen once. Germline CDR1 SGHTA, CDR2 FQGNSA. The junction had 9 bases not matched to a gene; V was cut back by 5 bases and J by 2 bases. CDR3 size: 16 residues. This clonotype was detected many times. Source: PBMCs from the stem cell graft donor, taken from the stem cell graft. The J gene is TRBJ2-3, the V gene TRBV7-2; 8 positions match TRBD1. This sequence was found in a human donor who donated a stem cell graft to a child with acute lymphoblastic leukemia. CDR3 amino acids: CASSPGAGGPTDTQYF. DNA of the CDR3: TGTGCCAGCAGCCCTGGTGCAGGGGGCCCCACAGATACGCAGTATTTT.